Sequencing of this TCR beta chain was carried out in a study of Ad26.COV2.S vaccination and SARS-CoV-2 variants. The CDR3 length is 14 residues. The V gene lost 4 bases and the J gene lost 2 bases, with 12 bases spanning the gap. CDR1 is SGHRS, CDR2 YFSETQ, per germline. As to this clone: Other DNA sequences of this sample code for an identical CDR3.

Specified treatment: around 19 received Ad26.COV2.S at low or high dose, single or two shots; 5 received placebo; per-sample allocation not given. After the first vaccine or placebo injection, samples were drawn on day 63. The method was immunoSEQ multiplex PCR; TCRdb's version includes in-frame clones alone and lacks a portion of them. The sample lists some 340,000 clones, around 83% seen once, with 1.9% in the top ten. This TCR derives from a person between 18 and 65 years old who received the Ad26.COV2.S COVID-19 vaccine or a placebo. The starting material was peripheral blood, obtained in a trial of Ad26.COV2.S vaccine versus placebo. The rearrangement joins TRBV5-1 to TRBJ1-1; a weak D match, TRBD1 (6 bases). The CDR3 DNA sequence: TGCGCCAGCAGCCCCAGGACAGACAACACTGAAGCTTTCTTT. Amino acids: CASSPRTDNTEAFF.